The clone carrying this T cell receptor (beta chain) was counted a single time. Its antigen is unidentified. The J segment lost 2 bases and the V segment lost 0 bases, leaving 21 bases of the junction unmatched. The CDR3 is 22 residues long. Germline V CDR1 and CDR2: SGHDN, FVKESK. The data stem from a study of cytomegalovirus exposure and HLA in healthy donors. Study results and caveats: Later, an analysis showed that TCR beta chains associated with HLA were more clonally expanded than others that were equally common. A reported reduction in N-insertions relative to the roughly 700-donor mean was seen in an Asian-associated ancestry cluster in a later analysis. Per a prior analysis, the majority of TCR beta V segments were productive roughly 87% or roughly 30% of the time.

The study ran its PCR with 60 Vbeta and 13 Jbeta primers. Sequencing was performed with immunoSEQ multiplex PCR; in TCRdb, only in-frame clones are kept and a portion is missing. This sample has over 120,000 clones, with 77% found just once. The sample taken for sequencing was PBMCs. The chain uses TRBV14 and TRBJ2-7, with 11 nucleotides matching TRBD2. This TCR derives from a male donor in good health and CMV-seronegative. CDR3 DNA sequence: TGTGCCAGCAGCCAAGACCCCCCTCCGACGGGGCGTGGGACTAGCGGCCCCTACGAGCAGTACTTC. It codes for CASSQDPPPTGRGTSGPYEQYF.